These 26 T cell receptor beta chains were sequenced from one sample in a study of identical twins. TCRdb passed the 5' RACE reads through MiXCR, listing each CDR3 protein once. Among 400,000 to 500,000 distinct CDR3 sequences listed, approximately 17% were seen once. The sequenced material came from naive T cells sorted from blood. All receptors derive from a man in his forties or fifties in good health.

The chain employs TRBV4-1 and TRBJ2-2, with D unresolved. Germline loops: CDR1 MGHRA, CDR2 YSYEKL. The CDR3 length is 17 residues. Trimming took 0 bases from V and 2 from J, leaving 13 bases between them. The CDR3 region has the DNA TGCGCCAGCAGCCAAGATCAGAGCGAGCCCAACACCGGGGAGCTGTTTTTT. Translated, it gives CASSQDQSEPNTGELFF.

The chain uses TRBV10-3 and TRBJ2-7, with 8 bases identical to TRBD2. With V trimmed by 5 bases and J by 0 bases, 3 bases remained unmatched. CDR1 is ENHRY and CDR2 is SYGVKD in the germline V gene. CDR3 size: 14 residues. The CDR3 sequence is CAISTSGSSYEQYF. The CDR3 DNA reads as TGTGCCATCAGTACTAGCGGAAGCTCCTACGAGCAGTACTTC.

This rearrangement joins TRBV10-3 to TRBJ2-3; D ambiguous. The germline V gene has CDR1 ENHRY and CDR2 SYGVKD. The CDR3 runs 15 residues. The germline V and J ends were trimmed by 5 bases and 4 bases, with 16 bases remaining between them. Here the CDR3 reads CAISREGVNADTQYF. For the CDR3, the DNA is TGTGCCATCAGTCGAGAAGGCGTGAACGCAGATACGCAGTATTTT.

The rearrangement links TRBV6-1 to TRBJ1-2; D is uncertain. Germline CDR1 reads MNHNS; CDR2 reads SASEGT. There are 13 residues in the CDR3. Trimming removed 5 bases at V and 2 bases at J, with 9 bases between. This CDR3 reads CASSRTTNYGYTF. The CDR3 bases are TGTGCCAGCAGTCGAACCACGAACTATGGCTACACCTTC.

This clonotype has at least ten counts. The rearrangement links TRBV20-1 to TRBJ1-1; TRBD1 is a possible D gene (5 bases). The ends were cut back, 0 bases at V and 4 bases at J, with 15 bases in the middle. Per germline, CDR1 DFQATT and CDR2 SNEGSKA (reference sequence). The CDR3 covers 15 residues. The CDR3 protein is CSARDQGARTTEAFF. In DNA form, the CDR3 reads TGCAGTGCTAGAGATCAAGGGGCCAGGACCACTGAAGCTTTCTTT.

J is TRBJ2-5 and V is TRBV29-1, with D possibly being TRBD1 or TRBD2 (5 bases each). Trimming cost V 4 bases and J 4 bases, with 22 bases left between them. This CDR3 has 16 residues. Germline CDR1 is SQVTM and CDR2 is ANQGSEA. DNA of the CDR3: TGCAGCGTTGTCTTGGGGGACCCCAACTCTCGAGAGACCCAGTACTTC. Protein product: CSVVLGDPNSRETQYF.

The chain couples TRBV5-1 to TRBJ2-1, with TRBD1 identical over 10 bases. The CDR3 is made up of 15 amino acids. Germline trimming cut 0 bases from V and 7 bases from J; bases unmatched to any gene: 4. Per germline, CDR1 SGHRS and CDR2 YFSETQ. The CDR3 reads CASSLGQGAVNEQFF. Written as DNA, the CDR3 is TGCGCCAGCAGCTTGGGACAGGGGGCGGTAAATGAGCAGTTCTTC.

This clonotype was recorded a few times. The CDR3 region has the DNA TGTGCCAGCAGCCAAGGCCCGGGGGGTGGAGAGACCCAGTACTTC. Its protein product is CASSQGPGGGETQYF. The genes are TRBV3-1 and TRBJ2-5; 7 positions agree with TRBD2. Germline assignment: CDR1 LGHDT and CDR2 YNNKEL (reference sequence). The trim removed 1 base at V and 4 bases at J, leaving 6 bases unmatched. CDR3 length: 15 amino acids.

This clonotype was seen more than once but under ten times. The CDR3 reads CASSYSGRLAKNIQYF. DNA for the CDR3: TGTGCCAGCAGTTACTCGGGGCGACTAGCCAAAAACATTCAGTACTTC. V gene TRBV6-5 combines with J gene TRBJ2-4; D may be TRBD1 (5 bases). The CDR3 length is 16 residues. Between the trimmed V and J ends, which lost 0 bases and 0 bases, there was a span of 9 bases. Germline V gene sequence: CDR1 MNHEY, CDR2 SVGAGI.

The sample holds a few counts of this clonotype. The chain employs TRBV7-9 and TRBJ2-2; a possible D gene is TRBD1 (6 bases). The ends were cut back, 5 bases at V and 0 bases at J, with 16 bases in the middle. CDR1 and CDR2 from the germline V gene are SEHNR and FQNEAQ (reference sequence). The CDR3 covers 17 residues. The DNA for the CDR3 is TGTGCCAGCAGCCCCATCGGGACAACTCCGAACACCGGGGAGCTGTTTTTT. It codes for CASSPIGTTPNTGELFF.

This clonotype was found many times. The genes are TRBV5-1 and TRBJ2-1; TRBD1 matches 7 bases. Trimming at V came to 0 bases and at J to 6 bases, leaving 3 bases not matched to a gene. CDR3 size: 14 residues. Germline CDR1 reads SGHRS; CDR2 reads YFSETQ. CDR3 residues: CASSLADRVNEQFF. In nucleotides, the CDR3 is TGCGCCAGCAGCTTGGCTGACAGGGTCAATGAGCAGTTCTTC. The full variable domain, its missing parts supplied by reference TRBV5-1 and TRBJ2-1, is KAGVTQTPRYLIKTRGQQVTLSCSPISGHRSVSWYQQTPGQGLQFLFEYFSETQRNKGNFPGRFSGRQFSNSRSEMNVSTLELGDSALYLCASSLADRVNEQFFGPGTRLTVL.

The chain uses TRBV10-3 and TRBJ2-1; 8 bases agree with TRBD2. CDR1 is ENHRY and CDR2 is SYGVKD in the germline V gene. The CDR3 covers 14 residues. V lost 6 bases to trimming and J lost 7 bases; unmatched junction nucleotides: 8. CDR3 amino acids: CAIRTGGLSNEQFF. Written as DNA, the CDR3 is TGTGCCATCAGAACGGGGGGGCTTAGTAATGAGCAGTTCTTC.

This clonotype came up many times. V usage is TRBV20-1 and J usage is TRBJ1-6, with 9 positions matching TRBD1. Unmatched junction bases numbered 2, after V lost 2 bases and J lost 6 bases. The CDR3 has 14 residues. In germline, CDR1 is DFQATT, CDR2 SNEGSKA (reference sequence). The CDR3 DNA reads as TGCAGTGCTAGACAGACAGGGGGTAATTCACCCCTCCACTTT. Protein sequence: CSARQTGGNSPLHF.

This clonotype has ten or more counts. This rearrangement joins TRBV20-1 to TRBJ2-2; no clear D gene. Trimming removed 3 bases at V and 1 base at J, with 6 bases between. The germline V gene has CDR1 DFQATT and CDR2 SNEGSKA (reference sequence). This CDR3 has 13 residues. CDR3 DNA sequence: TGCAGTGCTAGCGGCGGGAACACCGGGGAGCTGTTTTTT. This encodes CSASGGNTGELFF.

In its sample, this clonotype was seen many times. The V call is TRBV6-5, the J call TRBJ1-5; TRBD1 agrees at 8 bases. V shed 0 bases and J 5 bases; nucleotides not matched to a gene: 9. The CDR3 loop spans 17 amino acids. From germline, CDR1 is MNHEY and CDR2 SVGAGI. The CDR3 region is CASSYSNRGVADQPQHF. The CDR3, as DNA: TGTGCCAGCAGTTACTCGAACAGGGGGGTTGCCGATCAGCCCCAGCATTTT.

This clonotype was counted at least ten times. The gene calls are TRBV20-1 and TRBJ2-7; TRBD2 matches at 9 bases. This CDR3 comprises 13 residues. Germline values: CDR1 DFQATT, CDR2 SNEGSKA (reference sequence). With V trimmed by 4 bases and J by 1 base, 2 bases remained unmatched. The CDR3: CSAKTSGSYEQYF. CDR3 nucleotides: TGCAGTGCTAAAACTAGCGGGTCCTACGAGCAGTACTTC.

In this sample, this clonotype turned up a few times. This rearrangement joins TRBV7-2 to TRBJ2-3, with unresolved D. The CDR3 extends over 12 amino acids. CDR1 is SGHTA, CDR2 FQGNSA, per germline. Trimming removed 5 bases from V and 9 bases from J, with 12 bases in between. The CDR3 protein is CASSPVPRTQYF. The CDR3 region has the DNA TGTGCCAGCAGCCCCGTACCACGAACGCAGTATTTT.

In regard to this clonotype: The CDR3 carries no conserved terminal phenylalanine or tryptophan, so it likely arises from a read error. CDR3 region: CASSLAGSRREKLFV. The CDR3 DNA reads TGTGCCAGCAGTTTGGCCGGCAGCCGTAGGGAAAAACTGTTTGTT. This chain uses TRBV12-3 or TRBV12-4 with TRBJ1-4; D uncertain. The CDR3 contains 15 residues. V was trimmed by 3 bases and J by 8 bases, leaving 16 bases between them.

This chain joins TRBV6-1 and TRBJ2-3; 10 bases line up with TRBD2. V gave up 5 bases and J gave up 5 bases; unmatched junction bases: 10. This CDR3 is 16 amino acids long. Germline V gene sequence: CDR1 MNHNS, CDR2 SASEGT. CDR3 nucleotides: TGTGCCAGCAGTCCTAGCGGGAGAGGGCGCGTAGATACGCAGTATTTT. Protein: CASSPSGRGRVDTQYF.

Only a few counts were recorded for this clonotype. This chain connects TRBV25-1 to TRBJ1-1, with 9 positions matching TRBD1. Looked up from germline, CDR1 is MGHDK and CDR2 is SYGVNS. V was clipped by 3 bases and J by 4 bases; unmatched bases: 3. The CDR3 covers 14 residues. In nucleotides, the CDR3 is TGTGCCAGCAGTGAGACGACAGGGGGCACTGAAGCTTTCTTT. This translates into CASSETTGGTEAFF.

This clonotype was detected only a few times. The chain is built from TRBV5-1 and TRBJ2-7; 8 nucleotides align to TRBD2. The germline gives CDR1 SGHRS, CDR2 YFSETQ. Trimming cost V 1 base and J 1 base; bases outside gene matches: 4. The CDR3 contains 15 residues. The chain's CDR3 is CASSLQRGPSYEQYF. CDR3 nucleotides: TGCGCCAGCAGCTTGCAGCGGGGGCCATCCTACGAGCAGTACTTC. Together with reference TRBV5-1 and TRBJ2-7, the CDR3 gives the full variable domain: KAGVTQTPRYLIKTRGQQVTLSCSPISGHRSVSWYQQTPGQGLQFLFEYFSETQRNKGNFPGRFSGRQFSNSRSEMNVSTLELGDSALYLCASSLQRGPSYEQYFGPGTRLTVT.

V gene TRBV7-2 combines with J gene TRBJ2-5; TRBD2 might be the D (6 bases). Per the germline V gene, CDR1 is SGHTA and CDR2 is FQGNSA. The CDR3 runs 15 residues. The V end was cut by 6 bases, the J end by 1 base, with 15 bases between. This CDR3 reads CASSDLGGSQETQYF. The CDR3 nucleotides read TGTGCCAGCAGTGACCTCGGAGGGAGCCAAGAGACCCAGTACTTC.

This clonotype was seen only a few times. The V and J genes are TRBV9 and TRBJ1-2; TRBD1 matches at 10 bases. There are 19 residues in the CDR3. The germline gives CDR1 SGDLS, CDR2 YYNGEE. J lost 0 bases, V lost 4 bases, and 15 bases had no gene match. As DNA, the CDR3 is TGTGCCAGCAGCCCGGGATCCGGGACAGGGGCCTTAGCTAACTATGGCTACACCTTC. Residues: CASSPGSGTGALANYGYTF.

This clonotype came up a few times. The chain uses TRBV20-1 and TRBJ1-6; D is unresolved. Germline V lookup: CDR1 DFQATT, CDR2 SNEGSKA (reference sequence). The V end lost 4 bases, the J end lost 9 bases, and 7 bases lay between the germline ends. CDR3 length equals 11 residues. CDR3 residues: CSATDSSPLHF. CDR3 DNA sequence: TGCAGTGCTACAGATAGTTCACCCCTCCACTTT.

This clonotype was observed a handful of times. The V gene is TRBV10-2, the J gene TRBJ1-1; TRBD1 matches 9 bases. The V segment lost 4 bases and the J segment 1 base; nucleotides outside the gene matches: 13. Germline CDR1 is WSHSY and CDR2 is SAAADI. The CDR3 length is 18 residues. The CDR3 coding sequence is TGCGCCAGCAGTGTGTCGATTACCGGGACAGGGAGGAACACTGAAGCTTTCTTT. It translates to CASSVSITGTGRNTEAFF.

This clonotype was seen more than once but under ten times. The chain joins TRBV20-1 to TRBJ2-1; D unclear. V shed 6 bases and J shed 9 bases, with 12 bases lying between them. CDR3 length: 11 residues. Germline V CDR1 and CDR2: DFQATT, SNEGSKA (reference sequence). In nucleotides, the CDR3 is TGCAGTGCCAGACTCGTTCCTGAGCAGTTCTTC. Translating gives CSARLVPEQFF.